One sample yielded the 27 T cell receptor beta chains listed below, sequenced in a study of metastatic and nonmetastatic thyroid tumors. TCRdb used MiXCR to call clones anew from the PCR reads. The top ten clones hold 2.5% to 3% of a sample with 50,000 or so clones, more than 15% of them seen once. None of the patients had undergone any treatment ahead of thyroid surgery. The sequencing sample was made of blood. The receptors were gathered from a female donor with papillary thyroid cancer or a benign thyroid nodule (not recorded which). Some clones in this sample may be carry-over from other donors' samples.

This clone was detected ten times or more. The chain recombines TRBV28 with TRBJ2-7, with a possible D match to TRBD1 (6 bases). Germline lookup yields CDR1 MDHEN and CDR2 SYDVKM. Trimming removed 1 base from V and 1 base from J, with 8 bases in between. The CDR3 totals 14 residues. In DNA form, the CDR3 reads TGTGCCAGCAGTTTATACACAGGGTCCTACGAGCAGTACTTC. Translation gives CASSLYTGSYEQYF.

This clone was seen at least ten times. This sample includes further DNA sequences coding for the same CDR3. This rearrangement joins TRBV12-3 or TRBV12-4 to TRBJ2-4; D ambiguous. V gave up 2 bases and J gave up 5 bases, with 13 bases separating them. The CDR3 totals 15 residues. The DNA of the CDR3 is TGTGCCAGCAGTTTATCCCCTAGGCGACAAAACATTCAGTACTTC. It specifies CASSLSPRRQNIQYF.

This clone showed up many times. The gene calls are TRBV6-1 and TRBJ2-2; 10 bases line up with TRBD1. The CDR3 loop spans 13 amino acids. Germline V gene lookup returns CDR1 MNHNS and CDR2 SASEGT. V lost 8 bases and J lost 5; bases outside the gene matches: 2. The CDR3 here is CASGTGETGELFF. DNA for the CDR3: TGTGCCAGCGGGACAGGGGAAACCGGGGAGCTGTTTTTT.

In its sample, this clone was seen many times. The chain recombines TRBV20-1 with TRBJ1-2; a possible D gene is TRBD1 (5 bases). CDR3 length: 12 amino acids. Between the trimmed V and J ends, which lost 0 bases and 5 bases, there was a span of 7 bases. The V gene's germline CDR1 is DFQATT and CDR2 SNEGSKA (reference sequence). The CDR3 bases are TGCAGTGCTAGAGAGGGGCCTTATGGCTACACCTTC. It is translated as CSAREGPYGYTF.

At least ten counts were recorded for this clone. V is TRBV5-1 and J is TRBJ2-3; D gene ambiguous. The CDR3 totals 13 residues. Per germline, CDR1 SGHRS and CDR2 YFSETQ. V lost 4 bases and J lost 2, with 8 bases in between. This chain's CDR3 is CASSPTTTDTQYF. The CDR3 DNA is TGCGCCAGCAGCCCGACCACCACAGATACGCAGTATTTT.

At least ten counts were recorded for this clone. This rearrangement joins TRBV20-1 to TRBJ1-5; possibly TRBD1 for D (5 bases). The V gene's germline CDR1 is DFQATT and CDR2 SNEGSKA (reference sequence). The CDR3 runs to 17 residues. Trimming took off 2 bases at V and 0 bases at J, with 17 bases between the two ends. As DNA, the CDR3 is TGCAGTGCTAGAAAGGGACTTTCGGCGGATAGCAATCAGCCCCAGCATTTT. It translates to CSARKGLSADSNQPQHF.

This clone was seen ten or more times. The chain carries TRBV28 and TRBJ1-5, with a possible D match to TRBD1 (6 bases). CDR3 length: 14 amino acids. The ends were cut back, 5 bases at V and 3 bases at J, with 11 bases in the middle. CDR1 is MDHEN and CDR2 is SYDVKM in the germline V gene. CDR3 sequence: CASSAGQTNQPQHF. The DNA for the CDR3 is TGTGCCAGCAGTGCCGGACAGACCAATCAGCCCCAGCATTTT.

This clone was seen only once. The junction does not match germline at one end; this may be a read error. V gene TRBV30 combines with J gene TRBJ2-7; D unclear. The CDR3 spans 13 residues. In germline, CDR1 is GTSNPN, CDR2 SVGIG (reference sequence). The CDR3 DNA reads TGTGCCTGTAGTGTGATGGTAGGTTCCGAGCATTACTTC. Translating it yields CACSVMVGSEHYF.

This chain joins TRBV19 and TRBJ1-2; TRBD1 matches 8 bases. CDR1 is LNHDA, CDR2 SQIVND, per germline (reference sequence). CDR3 size: 15 residues. V lost 5 bases, J lost 8 bases, and 13 bases stayed unmatched. The CDR3, as DNA: TGTGCCAGTAGTCCCCAGGGGGCTGATGGTGGGGGCTACACCTTC. This translates into CASSPQGADGGGYTF.

This clone was seen ten or more times. The chain combines TRBV27 with TRBJ2-7; D is unclear. This CDR3 is 11 amino acids long. The V and J ends lost 4 bases and 3 bases respectively, with 4 bases between them. Germline V gene sequence: CDR1 MNHEY, CDR2 SMNVEV (reference sequence). CDR3 nucleotides: TGTGCCAGCAGTTCCCGCTACGAGCAGTACTTC. Protein sequence: CASSSRYEQYF.

This clone was detected many times. J is TRBJ1-5 and V is TRBV12-3 or TRBV12-4, with 7 nucleotides matching TRBD1. This CDR3 is 15 amino acids long. The J segment lost 0 bases and the V segment lost 5 bases, leaving 4 bases of the junction unmatched. The CDR3 loop is CASSGQVYSNQPQHF. The CDR3 bases are TGTGCCAGCAGTGGACAGGTTTATAGCAATCAGCCCCAGCATTTT.

Many counts were recorded for this clone. The chain has TRBV2 and TRBJ1-1; unclear D gene. Germline-derived CDR1 and CDR2 are SNHLY and FYNNEI. The CDR3 consists of 12 residues. Trimming stripped 6 bases from V and 5 bases from J, with 10 bases between. The CDR3 coding sequence is TGTGCCAGCAGGGCAGGCCAAACTGAAGCTTTCTTT. Amino acid sequence: CASRAGQTEAFF.

The sample holds many counts of this clone. The rearrangement joins TRBV27 to TRBJ2-6; D not certain. Trimming removed 4 bases from V and 0 bases from J, with 7 bases in between. CDR1 is MNHEY and CDR2 is SMNVEV in the germline V gene (reference sequence). There are 15 residues in the CDR3. CDR3 in amino acids: CASSSGFSGANVLTF. CDR3 coding DNA: TGTGCCAGCAGTTCAGGTTTCTCTGGGGCCAACGTCCTGACTTTC.

This clone showed up many times. Other DNA sequences of this sample code for an identical CDR3. The chain uses TRBV28 and TRBJ1-4; D is uncertain. In germline, CDR1 is MDHEN, CDR2 SYDVKM. This CDR3 is 15 amino acids long. V dropped 6 bases and J dropped 0 bases, with 11 bases sitting between them. Here the CDR3 reads CASRRDPATNEKLFF. CDR3 DNA: TGTGCCAGCAGACGCGACCCAGCAACTAATGAAAAACTGTTTTTT.

The table lists this clone with many counts. The chain combines TRBV6-1 with TRBJ2-7; TRBD2 is a possible D gene (6 bases). Trimming left V 5 bases short and J 0 bases short, with 20 bases between. The CDR3 is 17 amino acids. Germline V gene data show CDR1 as MNHNS and CDR2 as SASEGT. CDR3 amino acids: CASSSRRLVKSSYEQYF. The CDR3 DNA follows: TGTGCCAGCAGTTCCCGACGACTAGTCAAAAGCTCCTACGAGCAGTACTTC.

This clone was observed at least ten times. In nucleotides, the CDR3 is TGTGCCAGCAGGGAACAGGGACAGGGAAATTACTACGAGCAGTACTTC. Its translation is CASREQGQGNYYEQYF. The chain couples TRBV28 to TRBJ2-7, with 9 bases aligning to TRBD1. V gave up 6 bases and J gave up 3 bases; unmatched junction bases: 12. There are 16 residues in the CDR3. Germline assignment: CDR1 MDHEN and CDR2 SYDVKM.

This clone has at least ten counts. CDR3 DNA: TGTGCCAGCAGCTCACACCTAAGCTACGAGCAGTACTTC. This encodes CASSSHLSYEQYF. The chain combines TRBV7-8 with TRBJ2-7; no clear D. V gave up 4 bases and J gave up 3 bases, with 10 bases separating them. This CDR3 region has 13 residues. The germline gives CDR1 SGHVS, CDR2 FQNEAQ.

This clone was detected ten times or more. Other DNA sequences in this specimen translate into the identical CDR3. The J gene is TRBJ2-3, the V gene TRBV28; 8 nucleotides align to TRBD2. The CDR3 runs 15 residues. With V trimmed by 1 base and J by 4 bases, 4 bases remained unmatched. Per germline, CDR1 MDHEN and CDR2 SYDVKM. The CDR3 reads CASSLSGLAADTQYF. The CDR3, as DNA: TGTGCCAGCAGTTTATCCGGACTAGCAGCAGATACGCAGTATTTT.

The table lists this clone with many counts. J is TRBJ1-2 and V is TRBV28; perhaps TRBD1 as D (5 bases). The CDR3 length is 14 residues. V lost 4 bases and J 7 bases, leaving 16 bases between the germline ends. CDR1 and CDR2 (germline): MDHEN, SYDVKM. CDR3 loop: CASSYAAGSLGYTF. CDR3 nucleotides: TGTGCCAGCAGTTACGCCGCAGGGTCCCTTGGCTACACCTTC.

Ten or more counts support this clone. The chain combines TRBV11-3 with TRBJ2-1; D is possibly TRBD1 or TRBD2 (6 bases each). Trimming pared 3 bases from V and 5 bases from J, leaving 14 bases between. This CDR3 is built from 15 residues. Germline CDR1 SGHNT, CDR2 YENEEA. Here the CDR3 DNA reads TGTGCCAGCAGCTTGGGGGCTAGCGCGGACAATGAGCAGTTCTTC. Translation gives CASSLGASADNEQFF.

Notes on this clone: One end of the junction does not line up with germline, which may come from a read error. The chain links TRBV6-1 to TRBJ2-7; 7 bases agree with TRBD2. This CDR3 is 14 amino acids long. CDR1 and CDR2 (germline): MNHNS, SASEGT. This chain's CDR3 is CASGVLALAYEHYF. The CDR3 coding sequence is TGTGCCAGCGGAGTACTAGCGCTCGCCTACGAGCATTACTTC.

The table lists this clone with a few counts. A much larger clone sits a single nucleotide away, making a read error possible. This specimen includes other DNA sequences encoding the same CDR3. The rearrangement links TRBV7-9 to TRBJ2-1, with 8 positions matching TRBD1. CDR1 is SEHNR, CDR2 FQNEAQ, per germline (reference sequence). The ends lost 6 bases at V and 7 bases at J; junction bases unmatched: 8. The CDR3 contains 14 residues. The CDR3 nucleotides are TGTGCCAGCAGTTCTTGGGGGACAGGTAATGAGCAGTTCTTC. Its protein product is CASSSWGTGNEQFF.

A note on this clone: The junction departs from germline at one end; a sequencing error may be responsible. V gene TRBV28 combines with J gene TRBJ1-5; the D gene is possibly TRBD1 (6 bases). CDR3 length: 16 residues. Germline V gives CDR1 MDHEN, CDR2 SYDVKM. The DNA for the CDR3 is TGTGCCAGCAGTGATGAAGGGGGTTGGGGCAATCAGCCCCAGCATTTC. Translation: CASSDEGGWGNQPQHF.

This clone was counted between two and nine times. V usage is TRBV2 and J usage is TRBJ1-2, with TRBD1 matching over 7 bases. The CDR3 contains 15 residues. Germline V gene lookup returns CDR1 SNHLY and CDR2 FYNNEI. The V and J ends lost 6 bases and 2 bases, in that order; junction bases with no gene match: 9. DNA for the CDR3: TGTGCCAGCAGACGACTGACAGGGTTAAACTATGGCTACACCTTC. This sequence encodes CASRRLTGLNYGYTF.

This clone was recorded many times. The gene calls are TRBV7-8 and TRBJ2-7, with 10 bases lining up with TRBD2. With 4 bases clipped from V and 2 bases from J, the junction kept 5 bases outside the gene matches. Germline V gene lookup returns CDR1 SGHVS and CDR2 FQNEAQ. The CDR3 is 15 amino acids. As DNA, the CDR3 is TGTGCCAGCAGCTCTCAGGGGACTAGCGCCTACGAGCAGTACTTC. Encoded protein: CASSSQGTSAYEQYF.

This clone appeared many times. The chain uses TRBV28 and TRBJ2-7, with TRBD2 identical over 7 bases. The J segment lost 2 bases and the V segment lost 6 bases, leaving 10 bases of the junction unmatched. The length of the CDR3 is 15 residues. Per germline, CDR1 MDHEN and CDR2 SYDVKM. The CDR3 protein is CASRTLARKPYEQYF. The DNA for the CDR3 is TGTGCCAGCAGAACACTAGCGCGAAAACCCTACGAGCAGTACTTC.

This clone was found many times. A read error is possible here, since a much larger clone lies one base away. The sample holds other DNA sequences that translate to the same CDR3. The rearrangement joins TRBV11-2 to TRBJ1-4, with a tentative D call TRBD1 (5 bases). This CDR3 has 14 residues. Per germline, CDR1 SGHAT and CDR2 FQNNGV. The ends were cut back, 5 bases at V and 10 bases at J, with 17 bases in the middle. The CDR3 here is CASSEQGSPGKLFF. CDR3 DNA: TGTGCCAGCAGCGAGCAGGGTAGTCCCGGAAAACTGTTTTTT.